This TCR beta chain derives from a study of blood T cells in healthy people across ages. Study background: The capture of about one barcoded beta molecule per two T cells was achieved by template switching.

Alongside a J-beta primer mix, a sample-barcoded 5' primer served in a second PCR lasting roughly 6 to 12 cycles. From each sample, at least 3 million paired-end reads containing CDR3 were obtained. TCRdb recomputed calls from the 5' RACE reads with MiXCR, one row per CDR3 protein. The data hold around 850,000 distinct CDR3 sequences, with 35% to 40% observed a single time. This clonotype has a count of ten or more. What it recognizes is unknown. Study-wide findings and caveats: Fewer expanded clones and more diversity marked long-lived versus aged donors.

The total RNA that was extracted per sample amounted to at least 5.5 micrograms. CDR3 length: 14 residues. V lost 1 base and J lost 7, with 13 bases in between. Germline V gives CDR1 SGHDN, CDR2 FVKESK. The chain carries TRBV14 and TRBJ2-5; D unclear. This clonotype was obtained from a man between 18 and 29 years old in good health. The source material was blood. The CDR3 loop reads CASSQVLRDGTQYF. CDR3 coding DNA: TGTGCCAGCAGCCAAGTTTTACGTGACGGGACCCAGTACTTC.